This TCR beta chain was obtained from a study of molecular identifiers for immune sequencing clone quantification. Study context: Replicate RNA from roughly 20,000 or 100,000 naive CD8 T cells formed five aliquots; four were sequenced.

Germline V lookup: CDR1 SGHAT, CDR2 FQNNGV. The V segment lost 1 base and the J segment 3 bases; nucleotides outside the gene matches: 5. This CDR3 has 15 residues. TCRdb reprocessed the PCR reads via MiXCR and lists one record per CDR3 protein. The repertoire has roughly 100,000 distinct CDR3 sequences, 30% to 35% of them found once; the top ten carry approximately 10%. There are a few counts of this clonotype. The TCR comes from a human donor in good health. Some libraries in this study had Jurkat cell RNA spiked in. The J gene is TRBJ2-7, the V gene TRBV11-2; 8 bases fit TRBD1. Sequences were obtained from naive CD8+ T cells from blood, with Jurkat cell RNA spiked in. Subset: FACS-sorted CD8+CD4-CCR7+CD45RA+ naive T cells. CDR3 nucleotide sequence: TGTGCCAGCAGCTTAGGGACAGGGCCCTTCTACGAGCAGTACTTC. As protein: CASSLGTGPFYEQYF.